Presented here are 9 T cell receptor beta chains from one specimen sequenced in a study of blood T cell repertoires in COVID-19. TCRdb keeps only in-frame clones here, not all; method: immunoSEQ multiplex PCR. Found here are hundreds of thousands of clones, 88% of them singletons; the top ten hold around 2%. The sequenced sample was PBMCs or T cells enriched from blood (not recorded which). These receptors came from a woman aged 60-70 years in a cohort exposed to, infected with or recovered from COVID-19 (not recorded which).

The rearrangement uses TRBV28 and TRBJ2-7; 10 bases line up with TRBD2. With 3 bases clipped from V and 6 bases from J, the junction kept 29 bases outside the gene matches. CDR1 is MDHEN, CDR2 SYDVKM, per germline. The CDR3 contains 22 residues. CDR3 DNA: TGTGCCAGCAGTTTCGGGAGCCCCCCGGGACTAGCGCTATCCGCCGTCACGTCCGAGCAGTACTTC. Its protein product is CASSFGSPPGLALSAVTSEQYF.

This rearrangement joins TRBV7-8 to TRBJ1-1; unclear D gene. Trimming left V 1 base short and J 3 bases short, with 6 bases between. CDR3 length: 13 residues. Germline V gene sequence: CDR1 SGHVS, CDR2 FQNEAQ. CDR3: CASSLVAYTEAFF. CDR3 coding DNA: TGTGCCAGCAGCTTAGTGGCCTACACTGAAGCTTTCTTT. The whole variable domain, filled in from reference TRBV7-8 and TRBJ1-1, reads GAGVSQSPRYKVAKRGQDVALRCDPISGHVSLFWYQQALGQGPEFLTYFQNEAQLDKSGLPSDRFFAERPEGSVSTLKIQRTQQEDSAVYLCASSLVAYTEAFFGQGTRLTVV.

The rearrangement uses TRBV7-8 and TRBJ1-5; D unclear. Trimming took 1 base from V and 3 from J, leaving 10 bases between them. The CDR3 spans 15 residues. The germline V gene encodes CDR1 SGHVS and CDR2 FQNEAQ. The CDR3 protein is CASSLGGGYNQPQHF. CDR3 coding DNA: TGTGCCAGCAGCTTAGGGGGAGGCTACAATCAGCCCCAGCATTTT.

With respect to this clone: Other DNA sequences in the same sample also yield this CDR3. The chain couples TRBV5-1 to TRBJ2-1, with 10 bases matching TRBD1. V was clipped by 4 bases and J by 2 bases; unmatched bases: 3. The germline CDR1 and CDR2 sequences are SGHRS and YFSETQ. The CDR3 covers 15 residues. As DNA, the CDR3 is TGCGCCAGCAGCCTGGGACAGGGGACCTACAATGAGCAGTTCTTC. Translation gives CASSLGQGTYNEQFF.

About this clone itself: One end of the junction is discordant with germline, which a read error may explain. This rearrangement joins TRBV28 to TRBJ2-5, with 7 bases aligning to TRBD2. The germline V gene encodes CDR1 MDHEN and CDR2 SYDVKM. The CDR3 has 16 residues. CDR3 DNA sequence: TGTGCCACCAGTTTCCCCTCTGGCGGGAGCGGAGAGACCCAGTACTTC. It is translated as CATSFPSGGSGETQYF.

The chain combines TRBV7-2 with TRBJ2-4, with TRBD1 identical over 8 bases. The CDR3 is 16 residues long. Trimming cost V 5 bases and J 2 bases; bases outside gene matches: 8. Germline V gene data show CDR1 as SGHTA and CDR2 as FQGNSA. The CDR3 DNA follows: TGTGCCAGCAGCGCCGGACAGGGCTCGCCCAAAAACATTCAGTACTTC. It encodes CASSAGQGSPKNIQYF.

The chain has TRBV5-4 and TRBJ1-6; TRBD1 matches 9 bases. The trim removed 4 bases at V and 8 bases at J, leaving 7 bases unmatched. Germline V CDR1 and CDR2: SGHNT, YYREEE (reference sequence). There are 15 residues in the CDR3. CDR3 sequence: CASSRRDRDYSPLHF. The CDR3 region has the DNA TGTGCCAGCAGCCGGCGGGACAGGGACTATTCACCCCTCCACTTT. Filled out from reference TRBV5-4 and TRBJ1-6, the complete variable domain reads ETGVTQSPTHLIKTRGQQVTLRCSSQSGHNTVSWYQQALGQGPQFIFQYYREEENGRGNFPPRFSGLQFPNYSSELNVNALELDDSALYLCASSRRDRDYSPLHFGNGTRLTVT.

The rearrangement joins TRBV30 to TRBJ2-7; possible D gene TRBD2, 6 bases. V lost 4 bases to trimming and J lost 3 bases, with 10 bases between them. The CDR3 covers 12 residues. Germline V gene data show CDR1 as GTSNPN and CDR2 as SVGIG (reference sequence). The CDR3 reads CAWTPGLYEQYF. The CDR3 DNA reads as TGTGCCTGGACACCGGGACTCTACGAGCAGTACTTC.

The J gene is TRBJ2-5, the V gene TRBV12-5; D unclear. Per the germline V gene, CDR1 is LGHNT and CDR2 is FRNRAP. The CDR3 is made up of 12 amino acids. V lost 4 bases to trimming and J lost 4 bases, with 7 bases between them. DNA for the CDR3: TGTGCTAGTGGTTGGTCGGGAGAGACCCAGTACTTC. Its translation: CASGWSGETQYF.